This passage covers 10 T cell receptor beta chains from one sample sequenced in a study of blood T cell repertoires in COVID-19. TCRdb keeps only in-frame clones here, not all; method: immunoSEQ multiplex PCR. The sample holds 20,000 or so clones, roughly 91% seen once. Material for sequencing was peripheral blood. The receptors here all came from a woman in her sixties with active COVID-19.

The gene calls are TRBV5-5 and TRBJ2-7, with 9 bases that match TRBD1. With V trimmed by 5 bases and J by 3 bases, 3 bases remained unmatched. The CDR3 is 13 amino acids. From germline, CDR1 is SGHKS and CDR2 YYEKEE (reference sequence). CDR3 loop: CASRRQGVYEQYF. CDR3 nucleotides: TGTGCCAGCAGGCGACAGGGGGTCTACGAGCAGTACTTC.

This clone has only one observation. J is TRBJ2-1 and V is TRBV5-4; 8 bases are shared with TRBD1. CDR1 is SGHNT and CDR2 is YYREEE in the germline V gene (reference sequence). Trimming took 3 bases from V and 5 from J; bases not matched to a gene: 4. CDR3 length: 14 residues. The CDR3 reads CASSSRTGNNEQFF. The CDR3, as DNA: TGTGCCAGCAGCTCTAGGACAGGGAACAATGAGCAGTTCTTC.

This sequence joins TRBV9 and TRBJ1-3; a possible D gene is TRBD1 (6 bases). V was shortened by 0 bases and J by 0 bases, with 22 bases between the two germline ends. The CDR3 consists of 20 residues. CDR1 and CDR2 from the germline V gene are SGDLS and YYNGEE. CDR3 residues: CASSVERLGQGSYSGNTIYF. The CDR3 nucleotides read TGTGCCAGCAGCGTAGAGCGCCTGGGTCAGGGGTCCTACTCTGGAAACACCATATATTTT.

The chain is built from TRBV3-1 (or the pseudogene TRBV3-2) and TRBJ2-3; TRBD1 aligns across 9 bases. After removal of 4 bases from V and 4 bases from J, the junction contained 9 bases not matched to a gene. CDR3 length equals 16 residues. Germline V gene sequence: CDR1 LGHDT, CDR2 YNNKEL (reference sequence). This chain's CDR3 is CASSPRDRGSADTQYF. The CDR3 DNA reads TGTGCCAGCAGCCCCAGAGACAGGGGGTCCGCAGATACGCAGTATTTT.

This chain connects TRBV15 to TRBJ2-7; a possible D gene is TRBD1 (5 bases). Trimming left V 6 bases short and J 0 bases short, with 6 bases between. Per germline, CDR1 LNHNV and CDR2 YYDKDF (reference sequence). The CDR3 is made up of 12 amino acids. The CDR3 nucleotides are TGTGCCACCAGGCAGGGCTCCTACGAGCAGTACTTC. As protein: CATRQGSYEQYF.

The V gene is TRBV9, the J gene TRBJ2-5; 10 nucleotides align to TRBD1. CDR3 length: 15 amino acids. The V gene end was trimmed by 0 bases and the J gene end by 4 bases; junction bases not matched to a gene: 3. CDR1 is SGDLS, CDR2 YYNGEE, per germline. The CDR3 here is CASSVGQGAGETQYF. In DNA, the CDR3 is TGTGCCAGCAGCGTAGGACAGGGGGCCGGAGAGACCCAGTACTTC.

V and J are TRBV5-1 and TRBJ2-1; 11 bases align to TRBD1. The CDR3 contains 16 residues. With 1 base clipped from V and 7 bases from J, the junction kept 7 bases outside the gene matches. CDR1 and CDR2 from the germline V gene are SGHRS and YFSETQ. The CDR3 nucleotides are TGCGCCAGCAGCTTGCAAGGACAGGGGGCAGTAAATGAGCAGTTCTTC. Translating it yields CASSLQGQGAVNEQFF.

The chain joins TRBV21-1 to TRBJ1-5. TRBV21-1 is assigned pseudogene status. The CDR3 spans 12 residues. This CDR3 is CASSLRREPQHF. The CDR3 nucleotides read TGTGCCAGCAGCCTCCGTCGGGAGCCCCAGCATTTT.

The chain is built from TRBV12-5 and TRBJ1-5; maybe TRBD1 (6 bases). The germline V gene encodes CDR1 LGHNT and CDR2 FRNRAP. V lost 4 bases and J lost 0, with 10 bases in between. The CDR3 extends over 15 amino acids. The CDR3 spells CASGSGTFSNQPQHF. The CDR3 DNA is TGTGCTAGTGGTTCCGGGACATTTAGCAATCAGCCCCAGCATTTT. Full variable domain (rest looked up from reference TRBV12-5 and TRBJ1-5): DARVTQTPRHKVTEMGQEVTMRCQPILGHNTVFWYRQTMMQGLELLAYFRNRAPLDDSGMPKDRFSAEMPDATLATLKIQPSEPRDSAVYFCASGSGTFSNQPQHFGDGTRLSIL.

J is TRBJ2-7 and V is TRBV4-1; D is unresolved. CDR3 length: 17 residues. V shed 4 bases and J shed 2 bases, with 21 bases lying between them. CDR1 and CDR2 (germline): MGHRA, YSYEKL. The CDR3 spells CASSPTSLGMETYEQYF. The CDR3 DNA sequence: TGCGCCAGCAGCCCTACGAGTCTAGGAATGGAAACCTACGAGCAGTACTTC.